This T cell receptor (beta chain) was captured by sequencing in a study of Tregs in tolerant kidney transplant recipients. CDR3 length: 15 residues. V lost 4 bases and J 4 bases, leaving 13 bases between the germline ends. From germline, CDR1 is KGHSH and CDR2 LQKENI. TCRdb keeps only in-frame clones here, not all; method: immunoSEQ multiplex PCR. The table has about 94,000 clones, 80% to 95% seen once; the top ten hold 0.46%. The sequence came from a human donor who received a combined kidney and bone marrow transplant. The chain couples TRBV18 to TRBJ1-4, with D perhaps TRBD1 (6 bases). The sample in question was CD4+ T cells from blood, obtained before the transplant. CDR3 in DNA: TGTGCCAGCTCACAAACGACAGGCGTTAATGAAAAACTGTTTTTT. Translating gives CASSQTTGVNEKLFF.